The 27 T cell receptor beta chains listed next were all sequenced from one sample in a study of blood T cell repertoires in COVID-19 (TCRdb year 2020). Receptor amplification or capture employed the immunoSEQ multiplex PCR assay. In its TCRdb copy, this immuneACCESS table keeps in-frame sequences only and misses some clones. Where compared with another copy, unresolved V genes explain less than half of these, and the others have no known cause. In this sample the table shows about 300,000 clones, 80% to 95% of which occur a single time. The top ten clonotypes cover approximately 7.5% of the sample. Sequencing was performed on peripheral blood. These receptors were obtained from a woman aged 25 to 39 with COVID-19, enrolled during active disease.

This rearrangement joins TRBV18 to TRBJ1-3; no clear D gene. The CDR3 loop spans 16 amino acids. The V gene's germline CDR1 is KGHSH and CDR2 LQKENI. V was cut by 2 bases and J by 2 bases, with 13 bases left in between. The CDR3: CASSPSGRGPGNTIYF. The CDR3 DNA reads TGTGCCAGCTCACCATCCGGGAGAGGGCCTGGAAACACCATATATTTT.

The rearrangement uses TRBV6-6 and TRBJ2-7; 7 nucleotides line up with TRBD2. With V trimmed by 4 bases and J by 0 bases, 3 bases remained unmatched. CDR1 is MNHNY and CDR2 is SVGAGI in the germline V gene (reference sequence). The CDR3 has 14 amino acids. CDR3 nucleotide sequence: TGTGCCAGCAGTTCCGCTAGCGGCTCCTACGAGCAGTACTTC. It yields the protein CASSSASGSYEQYF.

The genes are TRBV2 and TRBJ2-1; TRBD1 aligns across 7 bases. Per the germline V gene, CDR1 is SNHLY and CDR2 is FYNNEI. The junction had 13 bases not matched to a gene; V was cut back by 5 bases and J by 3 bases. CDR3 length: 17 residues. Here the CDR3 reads CASSRLRTGTVYNEQFF. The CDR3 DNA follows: TGTGCCAGCAGTCGCCTTCGTACCGGGACAGTCTACAATGAGCAGTTCTTC.

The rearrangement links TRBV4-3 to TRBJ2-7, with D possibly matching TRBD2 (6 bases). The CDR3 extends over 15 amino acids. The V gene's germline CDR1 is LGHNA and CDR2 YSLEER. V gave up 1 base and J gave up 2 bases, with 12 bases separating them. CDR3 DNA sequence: TGCGCCAGCAGCCAAGGACTGGCGGGGCCCTACGAGCAGTACTTC. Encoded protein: CASSQGLAGPYEQYF.

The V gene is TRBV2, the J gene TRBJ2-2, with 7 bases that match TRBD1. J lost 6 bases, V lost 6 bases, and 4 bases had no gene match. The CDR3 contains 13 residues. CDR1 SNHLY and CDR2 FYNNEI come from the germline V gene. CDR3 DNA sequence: TGTGCCAGCAGGCAAACAGGGGCCGGGGAGCTGTTTTTT. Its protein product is CASRQTGAGELFF. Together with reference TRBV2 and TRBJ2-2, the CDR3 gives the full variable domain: EPEVTQTPSHQVTQMGQEVILRCVPISNHLYFYWYRQILGQKVEFLVSFYNNEISEKSEIFDDQFSVERPDGSNFTLKIRSTKLEDSAMYFCASRQTGAGELFFGEGSRLTVL.

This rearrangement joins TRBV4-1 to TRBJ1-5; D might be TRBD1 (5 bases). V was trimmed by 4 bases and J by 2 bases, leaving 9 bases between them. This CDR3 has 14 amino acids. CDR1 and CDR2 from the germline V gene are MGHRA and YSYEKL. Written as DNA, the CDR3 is TGCGCCAGCAGCCTCGACAGCCGCAATCAGCCCCAGCATTTT. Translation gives CASSLDSRNQPQHF.

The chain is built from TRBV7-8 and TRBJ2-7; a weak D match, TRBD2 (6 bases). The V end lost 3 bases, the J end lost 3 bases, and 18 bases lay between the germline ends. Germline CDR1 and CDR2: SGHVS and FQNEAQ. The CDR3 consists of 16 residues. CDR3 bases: TGTGCCAGCAGCTTTGGAGGGTGGAGCGGAAACTACGAGCAGTACTTC. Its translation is CASSFGGWSGNYEQYF.

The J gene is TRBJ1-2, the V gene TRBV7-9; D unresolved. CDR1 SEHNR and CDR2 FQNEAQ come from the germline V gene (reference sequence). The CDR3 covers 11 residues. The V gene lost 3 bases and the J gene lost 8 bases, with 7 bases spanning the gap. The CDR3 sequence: CASSLTGGYTF. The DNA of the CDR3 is TGTGCCAGCAGCTTGACGGGGGGCTACACCTTC.

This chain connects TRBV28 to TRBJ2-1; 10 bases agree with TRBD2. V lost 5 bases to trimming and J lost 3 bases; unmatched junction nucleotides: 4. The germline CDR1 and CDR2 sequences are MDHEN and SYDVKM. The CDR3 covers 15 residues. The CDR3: CASSPRLAGYNEQFF. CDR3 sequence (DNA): TGTGCCAGCAGTCCACGACTAGCGGGCTACAATGAGCAGTTCTTC. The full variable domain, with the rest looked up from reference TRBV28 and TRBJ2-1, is DVKVTQSSRYLVKRTGEKVFLECVQDMDHENMFWYRQDPGLGLRLIYFSYDVKMKEKGDIPEGYSVSREKKERFSLILESASTNQTSMYLCASSPRLAGYNEQFFGPGTRLTVL.

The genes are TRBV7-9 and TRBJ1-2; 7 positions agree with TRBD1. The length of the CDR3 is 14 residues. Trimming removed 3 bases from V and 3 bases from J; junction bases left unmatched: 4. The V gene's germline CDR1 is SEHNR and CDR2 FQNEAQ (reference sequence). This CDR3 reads CASSFGTGDYGYTF. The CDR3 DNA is TGTGCCAGCAGCTTTGGAACAGGGGACTATGGCTACACCTTC.

Here the CDR3 reads CASSIDNSYNEQFF. The CDR3 coding sequence is TGTGCCAGTAGTATAGATAACAGCTACAATGAGCAGTTCTTC. This chain connects TRBV19 to TRBJ2-1, with D unresolved. With 0 bases removed from V and 3 bases from J, the gap between germline ends came to 6 bases. Looked up from germline, CDR1 is LNHDA and CDR2 is SQIVND (reference sequence). The CDR3 loop spans 14 amino acids.

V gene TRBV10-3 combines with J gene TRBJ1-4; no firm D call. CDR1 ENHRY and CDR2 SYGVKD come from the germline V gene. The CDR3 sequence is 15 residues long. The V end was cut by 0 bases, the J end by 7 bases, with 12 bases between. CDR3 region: CAISESEAVGEKLFF. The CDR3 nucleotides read TGTGCCATCAGTGAGTCGGAGGCAGTGGGTGAAAAACTGTTTTTT.

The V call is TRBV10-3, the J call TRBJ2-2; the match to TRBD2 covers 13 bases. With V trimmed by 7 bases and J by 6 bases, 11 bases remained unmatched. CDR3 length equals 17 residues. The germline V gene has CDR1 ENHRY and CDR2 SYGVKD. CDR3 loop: CAITDSPGLAGSGELFF. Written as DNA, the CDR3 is TGTGCCATCACGGACAGCCCGGGACTAGCGGGATCCGGGGAGCTGTTTTTT.

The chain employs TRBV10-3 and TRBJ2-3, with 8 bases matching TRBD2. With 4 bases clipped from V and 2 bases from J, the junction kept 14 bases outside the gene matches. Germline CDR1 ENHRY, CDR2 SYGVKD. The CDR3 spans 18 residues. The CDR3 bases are TGTGCCATCAGTGGCCCTTGGGGGGTAGCGGGACCCACAGATACGCAGTATTTT. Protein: CAISGPWGVAGPTDTQYF.

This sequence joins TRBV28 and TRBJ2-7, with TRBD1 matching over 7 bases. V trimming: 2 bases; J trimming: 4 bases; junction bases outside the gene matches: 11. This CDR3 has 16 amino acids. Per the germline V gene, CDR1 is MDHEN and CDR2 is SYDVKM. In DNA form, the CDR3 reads TGTGCCAGCAGTTTAGGGCAGGGGGACAACTTTTACGAGCAGTACTTC. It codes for CASSLGQGDNFYEQYF.

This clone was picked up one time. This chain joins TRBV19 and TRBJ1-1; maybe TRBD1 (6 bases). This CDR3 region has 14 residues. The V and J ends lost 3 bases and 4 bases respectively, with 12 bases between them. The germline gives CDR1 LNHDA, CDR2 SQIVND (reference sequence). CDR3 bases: TGTGCCAGTAGTATTGGGCAGGGGATCACTGAAGCTTTCTTT. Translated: CASSIGQGITEAFF.

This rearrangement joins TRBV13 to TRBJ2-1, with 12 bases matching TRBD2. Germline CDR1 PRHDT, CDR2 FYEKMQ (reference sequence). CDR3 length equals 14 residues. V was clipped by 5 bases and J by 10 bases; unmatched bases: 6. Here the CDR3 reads CASSLGLAGGEQFF. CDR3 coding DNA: TGTGCCAGCAGCCTGGGACTAGCGGGTGGGGAGCAGTTCTTC.

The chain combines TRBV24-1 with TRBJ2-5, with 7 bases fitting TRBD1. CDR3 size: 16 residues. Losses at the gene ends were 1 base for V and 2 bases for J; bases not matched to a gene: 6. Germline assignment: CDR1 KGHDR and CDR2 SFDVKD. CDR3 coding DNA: TGTGCCACCAGTGATTTTAAACAGGGGTCTCAAGAGACCCAGTACTTC. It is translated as CATSDFKQGSQETQYF.

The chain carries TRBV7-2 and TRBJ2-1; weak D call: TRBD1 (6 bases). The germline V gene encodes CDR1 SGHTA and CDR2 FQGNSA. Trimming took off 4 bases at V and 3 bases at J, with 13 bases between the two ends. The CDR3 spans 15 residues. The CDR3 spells CASSYAGVSYNEQFF. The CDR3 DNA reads TGTGCCAGCAGCTACGCAGGGGTCAGCTACAATGAGCAGTTCTTC.

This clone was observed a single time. CDR3 region: CASSVGAQGNYEQYF. CDR3 nucleotides: TGTGCCAGCAGCGTAGGTGCCCAGGGAAACTACGAGCAGTACTTC. The chain joins TRBV9 to TRBJ2-7; the D gene is possibly TRBD1 (5 bases). The CDR3 totals 15 residues. Deletions cut 0 bases from V and 3 bases from J, with 13 bases between. From germline, CDR1 is SGDLS and CDR2 YYNGEE.

Written as DNA, the CDR3 is TGCGCCAGCAGCTACACAGGGAGTTACGAGCAGTACTTC. Protein product: CASSYTGSYEQYF. The chain employs TRBV5-1 and TRBJ2-7, with D perhaps TRBD1 (6 bases). Per germline, CDR1 SGHRS and CDR2 YFSETQ. The CDR3 contains 13 residues. The ends were cut back, 3 bases at V and 4 bases at J, with 11 bases in the middle. The full variable domain, its missing parts supplied by reference TRBV5-1 and TRBJ2-7, is KAGVTQTPRYLIKTRGQQVTLSCSPISGHRSVSWYQQTPGQGLQFLFEYFSETQRNKGNFPGRFSGRQFSNSRSEMNVSTLELGDSALYLCASSYTGSYEQYFGPGTRLTVT.

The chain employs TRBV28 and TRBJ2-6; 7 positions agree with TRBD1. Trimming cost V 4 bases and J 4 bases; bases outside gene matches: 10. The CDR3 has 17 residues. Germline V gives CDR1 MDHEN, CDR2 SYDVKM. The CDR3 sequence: CASSSTGDQWGANVLTF. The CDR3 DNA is TGTGCCAGCAGTTCAACAGGGGACCAGTGGGGGGCCAACGTCCTGACTTTC.

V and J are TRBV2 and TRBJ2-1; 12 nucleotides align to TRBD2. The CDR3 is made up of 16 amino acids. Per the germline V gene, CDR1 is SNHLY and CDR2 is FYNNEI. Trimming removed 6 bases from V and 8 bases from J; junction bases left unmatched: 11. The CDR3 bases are TGTGCCAGCAGCGGGACTAGCGGGCCCTTTGTGGATGAGCAGTTCTTC. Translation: CASSGTSGPFVDEQFF.

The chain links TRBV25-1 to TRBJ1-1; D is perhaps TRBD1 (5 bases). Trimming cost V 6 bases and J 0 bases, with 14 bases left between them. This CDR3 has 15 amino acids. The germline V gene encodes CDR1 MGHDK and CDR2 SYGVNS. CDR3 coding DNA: TGTGCCAGCAGCCCCTGGAGACAGATGAACACTGAAGCTTTCTTT. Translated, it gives CASSPWRQMNTEAFF.

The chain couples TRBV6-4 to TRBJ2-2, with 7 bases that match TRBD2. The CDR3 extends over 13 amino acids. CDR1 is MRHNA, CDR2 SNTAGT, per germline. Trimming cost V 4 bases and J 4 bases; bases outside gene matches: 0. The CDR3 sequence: CASSGTSTGELFF. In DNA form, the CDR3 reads TGTGCCAGCAGTGGGACTAGCACCGGGGAGCTGTTTTTT.

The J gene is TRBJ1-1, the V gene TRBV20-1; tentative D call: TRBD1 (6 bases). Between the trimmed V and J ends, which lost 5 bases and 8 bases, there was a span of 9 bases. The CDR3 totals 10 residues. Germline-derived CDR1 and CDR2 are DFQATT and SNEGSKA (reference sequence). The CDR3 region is CSAAGQEAFF. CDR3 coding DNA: TGCAGTGCTGCAGGACAGGAAGCTTTCTTT.

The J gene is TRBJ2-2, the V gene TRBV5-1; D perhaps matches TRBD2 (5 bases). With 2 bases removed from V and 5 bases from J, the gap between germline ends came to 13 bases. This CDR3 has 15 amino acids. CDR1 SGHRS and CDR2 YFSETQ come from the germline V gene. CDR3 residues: CASSLTPTGTGELFF. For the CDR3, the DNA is TGCGCCAGCAGCTTAACACCAACGGGGACCGGGGAGCTGTTTTTT.